These 28 T cell receptor beta chains came from one sample sequenced in a study of T-cell reconstitution after alpha-beta-depleted transplantation in children. Researchers prepared the TCRbeta library using unique molecular identifiers, the study reports. TCRdb redid the calling of the PCR reads with MiXCR, one entry per CDR3 protein. The sample yields roughly 150,000 distinct CDR3 sequences, over 8.5% seen once. Sequencing used PBMCs, obtained before TCRalphabeta/CD19-depleted stem cell transplant. The receptor source for this set is a boy aged 2 to 10 with acute myeloid leukemia, due to receive a stem cell transplant.

This clonotype occurred many times. The chain couples TRBV7-8 to TRBJ2-7; perhaps TRBD2 as D (6 bases). The germline CDR1 and CDR2 sequences are SGHVS and FQNEAQ. The CDR3 is made up of 12 amino acids. Trimming stripped 6 bases from V and 6 bases from J, with 12 bases between. The CDR3 region has the DNA TGTGCCAGCAGTGGAGGGTCCGGCGAGCAGTACGTC. It codes for CASSGGSGEQYV.

This clonotype appeared a few times. V gene TRBV27 combines with J gene TRBJ2-7, with D perhaps TRBD2 (6 bases). The CDR3 contains 14 residues. Trimming stripped 7 bases from V and 0 bases from J, with 13 bases between. Germline V lookup: CDR1 MNHEY, CDR2 SMNVEV (reference sequence). This CDR3 is CASKIFGGSYEQYF. CDR3 nucleotide sequence: TGTGCCAGCAAAATATTCGGGGGCTCCTACGAGCAGTACTTC.

This clonotype was observed at least ten times. The gene calls are TRBV18 and TRBJ1-4; D is undetermined. The CDR3 has 15 residues. With 2 bases removed from V and 8 bases from J, the gap between germline ends came to 15 bases. Germline V gives CDR1 KGHSH, CDR2 LQKENI. The CDR3 DNA sequence: TGTGCCAGCTCACCAAAAGGTCAGGCGGGCGAAAAACTGTTTTTT. This codes for CASSPKGQAGEKLFF.

This clonotype was picked up many times. This chain joins TRBV21-1 and TRBJ1-1. TRBV21-1 is assigned pseudogene status. The CDR3 has 16 residues. The CDR3 DNA reads TGTGCCAGACAGCAGAGGGGCCGGAGGGGCTGCACTGAAGCTTTCTTT. This encodes CARQQRGRRGCTEAFF.

The chain has TRBV6-1 and TRBJ2-3, with D possibly called TRBD1 or TRBD2 (5 bases each). Germline assignment: CDR1 MNHNS and CDR2 SASEGT. Trimming pared 7 bases from V and 0 bases from J, leaving 20 bases between. CDR3 length equals 17 residues. The CDR3 is CASTPRAAGSSTDTQYF. The CDR3 nucleotides read TGTGCCAGCACCCCGCGAGCGGCAGGGTCAAGCACAGATACGCAGTATTTT.

This clonotype was seen repeatedly, ten times or more. V and J are TRBV6-1 and TRBJ1-1; D perhaps matches TRBD1 (5 bases). The CDR3 loop spans 14 amino acids. Deletions cut 10 bases from V and 0 bases from J, with 15 bases between. CDR1 MNHNS and CDR2 SASEGT come from the germline V gene. The DNA for the CDR3 is TGTGCCACCCGACTGAGGGACCTGAACACTGAAGCTTTCTTT. Its translation is CATRLRDLNTEAFF.

This clonotype was seen ten or more times. The chain is built from TRBV20-1 and TRBJ1-6, with TRBD1 matching 10 bases. CDR3 size: 15 residues. CDR1 DFQATT and CDR2 SNEGSKA come from the germline V gene (reference sequence). V shed 5 bases, J shed 9 bases, and the junction held 10 bases outside the gene matches. Here the CDR3 reads CSASPPGQGLSPLHF. The CDR3 DNA reads as TGCAGTGCTTCCCCTCCGGGACAGGGGCTTTCACCCCTCCACTTT.

This clonotype was detected ten times or more. The chain couples TRBV9 to TRBJ2-2, with D tentatively TRBD1 or TRBD2 (6 bases each). This CDR3 is built from 16 residues. Trimming removed 3 bases at V and 1 base at J, with 13 bases between. Germline V gene sequence: CDR1 SGDLS, CDR2 YYNGEE. The CDR3 DNA sequence: TGTGCCAGCAGCGGTTCGGGGGCCCTGAACACCGGGGAGCTGTTTTTT. This encodes CASSGSGALNTGELFF.

This clonotype was seen repeatedly, ten times or more. The chain carries TRBV5-1 and TRBJ1-4, with a possible D match to TRBD1 (6 bases). Germline V gene sequence: CDR1 SGHRS, CDR2 YFSETQ. This CDR3 spans 14 amino acids. Trimming took 4 bases from V and 8 from J, leaving 15 bases between them. CDR3 protein: CASSEDSGAEKLFF. CDR3 nucleotides: TGCGCCAGCAGCGAGGACAGCGGAGCCGAAAAACTGTTTTTT.

Relative to its sample, this clonotype is medium-sized. The rearrangement uses TRBV6-6 and TRBJ1-5; 8 nucleotides line up with TRBD1. The V segment lost 7 bases and the J segment 1 base; nucleotides outside the gene matches: 0. The CDR3 covers 13 residues. The germline gives CDR1 MNHNY, CDR2 SVGAGI (reference sequence). Here the CDR3 DNA reads TGTGCCAGCAACAGGGGGAGCAATCAGCCCCAGCATTTT. Protein sequence: CASNRGSNQPQHF.

This clonotype has ten or more counts. V usage is TRBV6-5 and J usage is TRBJ2-3; possible D gene TRBD1, 6 bases. The CDR3 contains 14 residues. Germline values: CDR1 MNHEY, CDR2 SVGAGI. The V and J ends lost 2 bases and 5 bases respectively, with 11 bases between them. The CDR3 reads CASSYRQALDTQYF. The CDR3 DNA is TGTGCCAGCAGTTACAGACAGGCCCTAGATACGCAGTATTTT.

To note about this clonotype: This may stem from a read error, because a much larger clone lies one nucleotide away. This CDR3 is CASSQDTLTGELFF. CDR3 coding DNA: TGCGCCAGCAGCCAAGACACGCTAACCGGGGAGCTGTTTTTT. The chain carries TRBV5-1 and TRBJ2-2; D is unclear. The CDR3 is 14 amino acids. Germline values: CDR1 SGHRS, CDR2 YFSETQ. V was cut by 4 bases and J by 5 bases, with 12 bases left in between.

At least ten counts were recorded for this clonotype. This sequence joins TRBV20-1 and TRBJ1-2, with 8 bases matching TRBD1. Germline V CDR1 and CDR2: DFQATT, SNEGSKA (reference sequence). The CDR3 consists of 14 residues. Germline trimming cut 6 bases from V and 2 bases from J; bases unmatched to any gene: 8. CDR3 DNA: TGCAGTGCACACGACAGGGGACCCAACTATGGCTACACCTTC. Its translation: CSAHDRGPNYGYTF.

This clonotype has a count of ten or more. As DNA, the CDR3 is TGTGCCAGCAGTTTCCCGAATAGACAGGATGAGCAGTTCTTC. Protein: CASSFPNRQDEQFF. The rearrangement links TRBV12-3 or TRBV12-4 to TRBJ2-1; D possibly corresponds to TRBD1 (6 bases). CDR3 length: 14 residues. The V end was cut by 3 bases, the J end by 8 bases, with 14 bases between.

This clonotype appeared many times. The CDR3 DNA follows: TGTGCCAGCAGCCGCACCGGACTAGCGGTCTACGAGCAGTACTTC. Protein sequence: CASSRTGLAVYEQYF. The gene calls are TRBV7-2 and TRBJ2-7; the match to TRBD2 covers 10 bases. Trimming removed 5 bases from V and 3 bases from J; junction bases left unmatched: 7. Germline CDR1 and CDR2: SGHTA and FQGNSA. The CDR3 extends over 15 amino acids.

This clonotype was recorded many times. The chain carries TRBV5-1 and TRBJ2-3; D ambiguous. The CDR3 covers 17 residues. Germline-derived CDR1 and CDR2 are SGHRS and YFSETQ. V was shortened by 4 bases and J by 1 base, with 19 bases between the two germline ends. Here the CDR3 DNA reads TGCGCCAGCAGCGCTTCCTGGTCCGTATCTGGCACAGATACGCAGTATTTT. As protein: CASSASWSVSGTDTQYF. The full variable domain, in which reference TRBV5-1 and TRBJ2-3 provide the parts outside the CDR3, is KAGVTQTPRYLIKTRGQQVTLSCSPISGHRSVSWYQQTPGQGLQFLFEYFSETQRNKGNFPGRFSGRQFSNSRSEMNVSTLELGDSALYLCASSASWSVSGTDTQYFGPGTRLTVL.

There are many counts of this clonotype. This sequence joins TRBV29-1 and TRBJ2-3, with 8 bases matching TRBD2. V lost 2 bases to trimming and J lost 6 bases; unmatched junction nucleotides: 10. CDR3 length: 15 residues. Germline V lookup: CDR1 SQVTM, CDR2 ANQGSEA. The CDR3 nucleotides are TGCAGCGTTGAACTGGGATGGCGGGGGGTGGATACGCAGTATTTT. It specifies CSVELGWRGVDTQYF.

The table lists this clonotype with many counts. The V gene is TRBV28, the J gene TRBJ2-4, with D unclear. Germline CDR1 reads MDHEN; CDR2 reads SYDVKM. CDR3 length: 14 residues. Trimming took 2 bases from V and 10 from J, leaving 15 bases between them. As DNA, the CDR3 is TGTGCCAGCAGTTTAAGTCGGACGACGATGATTCAGTACTTC. Residues: CASSLSRTTMIQYF.

At least ten counts were recorded for this clonotype. The chain employs TRBV28 and TRBJ2-7; unclear D gene. CDR3 length: 16 residues. CDR1 MDHEN and CDR2 SYDVKM come from the germline V gene. Deletions cut 8 bases from V and 0 bases from J, with 20 bases between. CDR3 loop: CASRPGVVGGSYEQYF. The CDR3 DNA sequence: TGTGCCAGCCGTCCTGGGGTTGTAGGTGGCTCCTACGAGCAGTACTTC.

Worth noting for this clonotype: One base away lies a much larger clone, so this may be a sequencing read error. This chain connects TRBV20-1 to TRBJ1-1, with TRBD1 as a possible D gene (6 bases). The CDR3 loop spans 16 amino acids. Trimming pared 3 bases from V and 3 bases from J, leaving 20 bases between. From germline, CDR1 is DFQATT and CDR2 SNEGSKA (reference sequence). CDR3 protein: CSASTGAVGGYTEAFF. The CDR3 nucleotides are TGCAGTGCTAGTACGGGGGCCGTCGGAGGCTACACTGAAGCTTTCTTT.

At least ten counts were recorded for this clonotype. The V gene is TRBV9, the J gene TRBJ1-1; D unresolved. Between the trimmed V and J ends, which lost 4 bases and 1 base, there was a span of 14 bases. This CDR3 region has 15 residues. Germline V gives CDR1 SGDLS, CDR2 YYNGEE. CDR3 bases: TGTGCCAGCAGCCCGAGGGATGGCGGGAACACTGAAGCTTTCTTT. This gives the protein CASSPRDGGNTEAFF.

This clonotype has at least ten counts. The chain has TRBV28 and TRBJ2-1, with 10 bases lining up with TRBD2. Germline values: CDR1 MDHEN, CDR2 SYDVKM. The CDR3 totals 15 residues. The J segment lost 5 bases and the V segment lost 1 base, leaving 2 bases of the junction unmatched. The CDR3 here is CASSLSGTSDNEQFF. The CDR3, as DNA: TGTGCCAGCAGTTTATCAGGGACTAGCGACAATGAGCAGTTCTTC.

This clonotype appeared many times. The chain links TRBV6-2 or TRBV6-3 to TRBJ2-3, with unresolved D. The CDR3 runs to 13 residues. Germline V gene sequence: CDR1 MNHEY, CDR2 SVGEGT. The V end was cut by 6 bases, the J end by 2 bases, with 9 bases between. CDR3 sequence (DNA): TGTGCCAGCAGGTCAGGAGCCACAGATACGCAGTATTTT. It codes for CASRSGATDTQYF.

The table lists this clonotype with many counts. The chain combines TRBV4-1 with TRBJ2-1, with D possibly called TRBD1 or TRBD2 (5 bases each). The V end was cut by 1 base, the J end by 0 bases, with 10 bases between. The CDR3 totals 16 residues. In germline, CDR1 is MGHRA, CDR2 YSYEKL. The CDR3 here is CASSQGPGSSYNEQFF. CDR3 nucleotides: TGCGCCAGCAGCCAAGGACCAGGGAGCTCCTACAATGAGCAGTTCTTC.

In its sample, this clonotype was seen many times. The genes are TRBV6-5 and TRBJ1-2, with TRBD1 matching 9 bases. With 0 bases clipped from V and 6 bases from J, the junction kept 5 bases outside the gene matches. Looked up from germline, CDR1 is MNHEY and CDR2 is SVGAGI. This CDR3 contains 15 residues. As DNA, the CDR3 is TGTGCCAGCAGTTACTCCGGGACAGGGACCGATGGCTACACCTTC. Translation gives CASSYSGTGTDGYTF.

This clonotype was recorded many times. The chain joins TRBV24-1 to TRBJ2-2, with 7 bases identical to TRBD1. Germline V gene lookup returns CDR1 KGHDR and CDR2 SFDVKD. V lost 9 bases, J lost 0 bases, and 0 bases stayed unmatched. The length of the CDR3 is 13 residues. This CDR3 reads CATGTANTGELFF. CDR3 sequence (DNA): TGTGCCACCGGGACAGCGAACACCGGGGAGCTGTTTTTT.

This clonotype came up many times. The rearrangement uses TRBV27 and TRBJ2-2; D possibly uses TRBD1 or TRBD2 (6 bases each). V was trimmed by 8 bases and J by 4 bases, leaving 20 bases between them. Germline V lookup: CDR1 MNHEY, CDR2 SMNVEV (reference sequence). CDR3 length: 16 amino acids. The CDR3 reads CASQNQPGALTGELFF. DNA for the CDR3: TGTGCCAGCCAAAATCAACCGGGGGCACTCACCGGGGAGCTGTTTTTT.

This clonotype was detected many times. The conserved final phenylalanine or tryptophan is absent from the CDR3, which likely points to a read error. The chain uses TRBV7-8 and TRBJ2-1; the D gene is possibly TRBD1 (6 bases). Trimming removed 3 bases from V and 5 bases from J, with 17 bases in between. CDR1 and CDR2 (germline): SGHVS, FQNEAQ. The CDR3 has 16 residues. The CDR3: CASSFLAWTANNEQFS. CDR3 DNA: TGTGCCAGCAGCTTTCTAGCCTGGACAGCAAACAATGAGCAGTTCTCC.